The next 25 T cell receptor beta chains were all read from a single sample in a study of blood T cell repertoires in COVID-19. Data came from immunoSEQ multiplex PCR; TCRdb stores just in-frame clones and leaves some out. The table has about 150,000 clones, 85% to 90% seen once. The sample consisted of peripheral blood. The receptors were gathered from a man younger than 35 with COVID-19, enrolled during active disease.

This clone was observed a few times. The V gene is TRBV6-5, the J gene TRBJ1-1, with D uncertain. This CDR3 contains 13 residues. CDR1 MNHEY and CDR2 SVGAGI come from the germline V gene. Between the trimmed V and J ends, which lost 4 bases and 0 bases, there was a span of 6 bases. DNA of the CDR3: TGTGCCAGCAGTTTGGGAGTGAACACTGAAGCTTTCTTT. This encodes CASSLGVNTEAFF.

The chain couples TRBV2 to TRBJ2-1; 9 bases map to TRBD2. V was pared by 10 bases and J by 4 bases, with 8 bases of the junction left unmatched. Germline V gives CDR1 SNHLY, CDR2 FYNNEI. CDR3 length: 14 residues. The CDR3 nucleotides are TGTGCCACCACCTTAGCGGGGGCGTACAATGAGCAGTTCTTC. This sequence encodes CATTLAGAYNEQFF.

CDR3 residues: CASSSGTGADTQYF. The CDR3 nucleotides read TGTGCCAGCAGTAGTGGGACAGGGGCAGATACGCAGTATTTT. V is TRBV28 and J is TRBJ2-3; 10 nucleotides line up with TRBD1. CDR3 length: 14 residues. Unmatched junction bases numbered 3, after V lost 5 bases and J lost 4 bases. Germline V gene sequence: CDR1 MDHEN, CDR2 SYDVKM.

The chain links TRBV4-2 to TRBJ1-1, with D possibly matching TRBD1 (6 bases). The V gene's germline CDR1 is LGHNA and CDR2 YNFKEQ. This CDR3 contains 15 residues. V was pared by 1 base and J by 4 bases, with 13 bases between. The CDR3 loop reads CASSQADSRGTEAFF. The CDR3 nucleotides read TGTGCCAGCAGCCAAGCGGACAGCCGGGGCACTGAAGCTTTCTTT.

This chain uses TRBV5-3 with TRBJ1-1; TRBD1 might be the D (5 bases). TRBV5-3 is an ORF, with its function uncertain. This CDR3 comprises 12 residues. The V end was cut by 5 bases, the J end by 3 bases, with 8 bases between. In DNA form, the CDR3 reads TGTGCCAGAAGGGTCAGGGACACTGAAGCTTTCTTT. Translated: CARRVRDTEAFF.

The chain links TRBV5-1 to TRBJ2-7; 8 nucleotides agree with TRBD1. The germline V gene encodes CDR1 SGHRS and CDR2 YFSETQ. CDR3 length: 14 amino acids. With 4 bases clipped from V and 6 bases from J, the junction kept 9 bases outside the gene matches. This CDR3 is CASSTGQGIGEQYF. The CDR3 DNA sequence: TGCGCCAGCAGCACCGGACAGGGAATCGGCGAGCAGTACTTC.

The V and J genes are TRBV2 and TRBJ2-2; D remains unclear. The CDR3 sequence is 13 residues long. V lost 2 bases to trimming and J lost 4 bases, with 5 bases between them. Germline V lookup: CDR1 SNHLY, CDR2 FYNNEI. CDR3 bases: TGTGCCAGCAGTGAACCAGTCACCGGGGAGCTGTTTTTT. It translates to CASSEPVTGELFF.

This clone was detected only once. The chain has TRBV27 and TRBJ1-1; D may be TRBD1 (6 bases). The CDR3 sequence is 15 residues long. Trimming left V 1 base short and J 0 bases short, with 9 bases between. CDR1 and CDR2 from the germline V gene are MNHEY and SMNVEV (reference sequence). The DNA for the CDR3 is TGTGCCAGCAGTTTATTGGCAGGGGTGAACACTGAAGCTTTCTTT. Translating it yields CASSLLAGVNTEAFF.

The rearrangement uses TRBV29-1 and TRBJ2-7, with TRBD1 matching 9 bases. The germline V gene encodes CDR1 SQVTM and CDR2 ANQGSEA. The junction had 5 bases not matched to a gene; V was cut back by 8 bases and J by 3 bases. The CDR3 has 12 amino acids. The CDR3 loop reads CSIRDRDYEQYF. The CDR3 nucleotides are TGCAGCATCCGGGACAGGGACTACGAGCAGTACTTC.

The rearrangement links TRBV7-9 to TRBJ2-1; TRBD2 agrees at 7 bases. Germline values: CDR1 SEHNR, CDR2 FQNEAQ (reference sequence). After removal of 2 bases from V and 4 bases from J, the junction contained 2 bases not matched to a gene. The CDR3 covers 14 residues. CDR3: CASSLLAAYNEQFF. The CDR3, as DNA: TGTGCCAGCAGCTTACTAGCGGCGTACAATGAGCAGTTCTTC.

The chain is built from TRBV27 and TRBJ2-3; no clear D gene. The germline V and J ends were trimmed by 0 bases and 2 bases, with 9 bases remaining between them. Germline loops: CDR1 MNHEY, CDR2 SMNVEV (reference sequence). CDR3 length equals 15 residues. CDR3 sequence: CASSLSRWPTDTQYF. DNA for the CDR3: TGTGCCAGCAGTTTATCCCGCTGGCCCACAGATACGCAGTATTTT.

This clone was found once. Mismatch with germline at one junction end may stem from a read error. The CDR3 sequence: CASSSGQGRGEQFF. CDR3 nucleotides: TGTGCTAGCAGTTCCGGACAGGGCAGGGGTGAGCAGTTCTTC. The chain uses TRBV7-7 and TRBJ2-1, with TRBD1 identical over 8 bases. This CDR3 comprises 14 residues. Germline V gene sequence: CDR1 SSHAT, CDR2 FNYEAQ (reference sequence).

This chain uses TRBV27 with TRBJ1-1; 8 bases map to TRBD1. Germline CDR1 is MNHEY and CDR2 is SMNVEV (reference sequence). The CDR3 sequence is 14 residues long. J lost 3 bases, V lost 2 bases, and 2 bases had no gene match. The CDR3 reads CASSLAGGYTEAFF. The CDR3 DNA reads TGTGCCAGCAGTTTAGCAGGGGGCTACACTGAAGCTTTCTTT.

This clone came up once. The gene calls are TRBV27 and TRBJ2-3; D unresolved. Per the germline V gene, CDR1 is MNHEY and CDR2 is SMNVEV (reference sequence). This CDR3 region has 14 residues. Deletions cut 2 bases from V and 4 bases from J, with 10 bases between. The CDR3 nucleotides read TGTGCCAGCAGTTTAGGGCCCCTTGCAGATACGCAGTATTTT. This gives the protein CASSLGPLADTQYF.

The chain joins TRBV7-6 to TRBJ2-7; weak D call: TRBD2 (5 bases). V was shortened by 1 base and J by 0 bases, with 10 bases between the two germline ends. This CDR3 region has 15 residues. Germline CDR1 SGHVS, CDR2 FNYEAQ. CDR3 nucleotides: TGTGCCAGCAGCTTAGAAGCGGATAGCTCCTACGAGCAGTACTTC. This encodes CASSLEADSSYEQYF.

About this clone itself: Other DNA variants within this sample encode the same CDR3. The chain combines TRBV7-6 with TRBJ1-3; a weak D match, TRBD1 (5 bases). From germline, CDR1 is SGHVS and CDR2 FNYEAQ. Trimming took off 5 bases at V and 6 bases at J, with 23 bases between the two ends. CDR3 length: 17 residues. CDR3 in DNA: TGTGCCAGCAGCCGACCCACTTCGGGGGTCGGGGCAAACACCATATATTTT. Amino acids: CASSRPTSGVGANTIYF. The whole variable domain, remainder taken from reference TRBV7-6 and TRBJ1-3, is GAGVSQSPRYKVTKRGQDVALRCDPISGHVSLYWYRQALGQGPEFLTYFNYEAQQDKSGLPNDRFSAERPEGSISTLTIQRTEQRDSAMYRCASSRPTSGVGANTIYFGEGSWLTVV.

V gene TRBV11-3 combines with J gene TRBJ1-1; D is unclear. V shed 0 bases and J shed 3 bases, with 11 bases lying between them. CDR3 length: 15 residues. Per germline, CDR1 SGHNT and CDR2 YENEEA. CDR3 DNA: TGTGCCAGCAGCTTAGATCCAGGAGCGGACACTGAAGCTTTCTTT. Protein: CASSLDPGADTEAFF.

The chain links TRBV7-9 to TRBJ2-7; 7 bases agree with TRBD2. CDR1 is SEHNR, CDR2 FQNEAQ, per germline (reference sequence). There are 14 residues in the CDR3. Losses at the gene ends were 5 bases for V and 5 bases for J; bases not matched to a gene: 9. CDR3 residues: CASSPQGRADEQYF. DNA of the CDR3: TGTGCCAGCAGCCCCCAAGGGAGGGCCGACGAGCAGTACTTC. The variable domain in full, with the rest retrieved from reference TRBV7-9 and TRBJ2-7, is DTGVSQNPRHKITKRGQNVTFRCDPISEHNRLYWYRQTLGQGPEFLTYFQNEAQLEKSRLLSDRFSAERPKGSFSTLEIQRTEQGDSAMYLCASSPQGRADEQYFGPGTRLTVT.

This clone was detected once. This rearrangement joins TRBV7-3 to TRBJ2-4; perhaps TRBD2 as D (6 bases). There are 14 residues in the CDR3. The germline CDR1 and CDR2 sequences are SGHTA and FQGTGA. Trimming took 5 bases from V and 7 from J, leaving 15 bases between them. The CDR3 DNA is TGTGCCAGCAGCGTCGGGACTGGGGACAACATTCAGTACTTC. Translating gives CASSVGTGDNIQYF. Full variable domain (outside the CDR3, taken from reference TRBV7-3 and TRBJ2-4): GAGVSQTPSNKVTEKGKYVELRCDPISGHTALYWYRQSLGQGPEFLIYFQGTGAADDSGLPNDRFFAVRPEGSVSTLKIQRTERGDSAVYLCASSVGTGDNIQYFGAGTRLSVL.

The CDR3 region has the DNA TGTGCCAGCAGTTTAAGGAGGGACTTGGGCAATGAGCAGTTCTTC. Protein product: CASSLRRDLGNEQFF. V gene TRBV27 combines with J gene TRBJ2-1, with D perhaps matching TRBD2 (6 bases). From germline, CDR1 is MNHEY and CDR2 SMNVEV (reference sequence). Trimming cost V 2 bases and J 6 bases, with 14 bases left between them. The CDR3 spans 15 residues.

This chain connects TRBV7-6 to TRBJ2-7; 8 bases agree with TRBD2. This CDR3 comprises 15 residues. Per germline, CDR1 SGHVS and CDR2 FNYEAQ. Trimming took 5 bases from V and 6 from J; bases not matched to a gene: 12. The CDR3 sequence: CASSAPGGVTAEQYF. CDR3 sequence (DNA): TGTGCCAGCAGCGCCCCGGGGGGGGTCACCGCCGAGCAGTACTTC.

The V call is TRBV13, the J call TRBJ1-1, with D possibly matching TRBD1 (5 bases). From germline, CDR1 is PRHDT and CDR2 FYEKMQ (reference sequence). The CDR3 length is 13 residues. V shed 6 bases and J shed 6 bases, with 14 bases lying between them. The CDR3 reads CASRQGRVPEAFF. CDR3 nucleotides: TGTGCCAGCAGGCAAGGCAGGGTGCCTGAAGCTTTCTTT.

CDR3 sequence reads: CASSTRQGTGNTIYF. CDR3 bases: TGCGCCAGCAGCACCAGACAGGGAACTGGAAACACCATATATTTT. The V gene is TRBV4-3, the J gene TRBJ1-3; TRBD1 aligns across 7 bases. Germline CDR1 and CDR2: LGHNA and YSLEER. After removal of 5 bases from V and 2 bases from J, the junction contained 6 bases not matched to a gene. The CDR3 spans 15 residues.

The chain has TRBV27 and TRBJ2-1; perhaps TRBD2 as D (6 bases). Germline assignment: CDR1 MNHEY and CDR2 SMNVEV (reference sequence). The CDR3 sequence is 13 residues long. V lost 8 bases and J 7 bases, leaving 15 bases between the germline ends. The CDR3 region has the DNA TGTGCCAGCGGAGGGAGAGTGGGGAATGAGCAGTTCTTC. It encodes CASGGRVGNEQFF.

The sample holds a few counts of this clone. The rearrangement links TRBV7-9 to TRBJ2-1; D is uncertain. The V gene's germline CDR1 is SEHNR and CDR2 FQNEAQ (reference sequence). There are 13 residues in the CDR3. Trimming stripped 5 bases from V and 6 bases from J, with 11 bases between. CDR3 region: CASSPPPSNEQFF. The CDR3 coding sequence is TGTGCCAGCAGCCCGCCCCCCAGCAATGAGCAGTTCTTC.